Presented here are 26 T cell receptor beta chains from one specimen sequenced in a study of shared clonotypes between healthy human individuals. Repertoires were generated with immunoSEQ multiplex PCR, while TCRdb's copy carries only in-frame clones and drops some. The sample yields 2 million to 2.5 million clones, more than 80% seen once. The sequenced sample was naive CD4+ T cells from PBMCs. Subset indicated: CD45RA+ positively selected. The source of these receptors is a man aged 18 to 35 in good health. Some clones in this sample may be carry-over from other donors' samples.

V is TRBV4-2 and J is TRBJ2-7; 8 nucleotides align to TRBD2. The CDR3 spans 16 residues. CDR1 is LGHNA, CDR2 YNFKEQ, per germline. V lost 4 bases to trimming and J lost 5 bases; unmatched junction nucleotides: 13. In DNA form, the CDR3 reads TGTGCCAGCAGCCGTAAGGGGCTAGCGGGTAGCGACGAGCAGTACTTC. It translates to CASSRKGLAGSDEQYF.

The V call is TRBV7-9, the J call TRBJ2-3, with 8 bases fitting TRBD2. V shed 1 base, J shed 1 base, and the junction held 7 bases outside the gene matches. Per the germline V gene, CDR1 is SEHNR and CDR2 is FQNEAQ (reference sequence). The CDR3 extends over 17 amino acids. CDR3 region: CASSLDQTSEGTDTQYF. In DNA form, the CDR3 reads TGTGCCAGCAGCTTAGACCAGACTAGCGAAGGCACAGATACGCAGTATTTT.

This chain joins TRBV29-1 and TRBJ2-7, with 9 bases lining up with TRBD1. CDR1 is SQVTM, CDR2 ANQGSEA, per germline. The CDR3 is 16 amino acids. V dropped 4 bases and J dropped 1; count of bases not matched to a gene: 11. This CDR3 reads CSVASSGDRASYEQYF. The CDR3 DNA follows: TGCAGCGTTGCATCTTCCGGGGACAGGGCATCCTACGAGCAGTACTTC.

V usage is TRBV9 and J usage is TRBJ1-3, with D possibly TRBD1 on 6 matching bases. Germline V gene data show CDR1 as SGDLS and CDR2 as YYNGEE. V lost 0 bases and J 0 bases, leaving 10 bases between the germline ends. CDR3 length equals 16 residues. CDR3 nucleotides: TGTGCCAGCAGCGTAGAGATCAGGGGCTCTGGAAACACCATATATTTT. Protein sequence: CASSVEIRGSGNTIYF.

Here the CDR3 DNA reads TGTGCCAGCAGCGTAAGCGGGGATTCTAGCACAGATACGCAGTATTTT. This sequence encodes CASSVSGDSSTDTQYF. This sequence joins TRBV9 and TRBJ2-3, with 7 bases aligning to TRBD2. Per germline, CDR1 SGDLS and CDR2 YYNGEE. Germline trimming cut 1 base from V and 0 bases from J; bases unmatched to any gene: 5. The CDR3 loop spans 16 amino acids.

The V and J genes are TRBV30 and TRBJ2-7; D remains unclear. CDR3 length: 14 residues. V was pared by 3 bases and J by 0 bases, with 12 bases between. Germline lookup yields CDR1 GTSNPN and CDR2 SVGIG (reference sequence). The CDR3: CAWSIEQNSYEQYF. The CDR3 DNA is TGTGCCTGGAGCATAGAACAGAACTCCTACGAGCAGTACTTC.

As concerns this clone: Other DNA sequences in the sample encode the same CDR3. This sequence joins TRBV11-2 and TRBJ2-3; D gene uncertain. The CDR3 sequence is 12 residues long. Trimming left V 3 bases short and J 0 bases short, with 1 base between. Germline V gene data show CDR1 as SGHAT and CDR2 as FQNNGV. The CDR3 coding sequence is TGTGCCAGCAGCTTCAGCACAGATACGCAGTATTTT. It codes for CASSFSTDTQYF.

Details on this clone: The identical CDR3 is also encoded by other nucleotide sequences in the sample. The V and J genes are TRBV18 and TRBJ2-7; D is perhaps TRBD1 (6 bases). V gave up 3 bases and J gave up 4 bases, with 13 bases separating them. The CDR3 covers 14 residues. Germline lookup yields CDR1 KGHSH and CDR2 LQKENI. This chain's CDR3 is CASSPATGAYEQYF. CDR3 bases: TGTGCCAGCTCACCTGCGACAGGAGCGTACGAGCAGTACTTC.

The chain is built from TRBV10-1 and TRBJ1-1; 7 positions agree with TRBD1. The germline gives CDR1 WNHNN, CDR2 SYGVQD (reference sequence). This CDR3 region has 15 residues. V was pared by 6 bases and J by 1 base, with 8 bases of the junction left unmatched. Written as DNA, the CDR3 is TGCGCCAGCAGGGAAGTGACAGGGCAGAACACTGAAGCTTTCTTT. It is translated as CASREVTGQNTEAFF.

This chain connects TRBV6-5 to TRBJ1-1; TRBD1 agrees at 10 bases. The CDR3 sequence is 14 residues long. The V gene's germline CDR1 is MNHEY and CDR2 SVGAGI. The V and J ends lost 6 bases and 5 bases, in that order; junction bases with no gene match: 6. The CDR3 region has the DNA TGTGCCAGCAGAGAGACAGGGGGCGGGACTGAAGCTTTCTTT. Translated: CASRETGGGTEAFF.

The V call is TRBV5-1, the J call TRBJ1-4; TRBD1 aligns across 7 bases. Germline values: CDR1 SGHRS, CDR2 YFSETQ. The CDR3 has 13 amino acids. V shed 1 base and J 6 bases; nucleotides not matched to a gene: 0. The DNA for the CDR3 is TGCGCCAGCAGCTTGACAGGGGATGAAAAACTGTTTTTT. Translating gives CASSLTGDEKLFF.

CDR3 sequence: CAWSVHKPQTDTQYF. The CDR3 DNA reads TGTGCCTGGAGTGTACACAAGCCGCAGACAGATACGCAGTATTTT. The genes are TRBV30 and TRBJ2-3, with D unclear. CDR3 length equals 15 residues. Trimming left V 0 bases short and J 3 bases short, with 13 bases between. Germline lookup yields CDR1 GTSNPN and CDR2 SVGIG (reference sequence). The whole variable domain, remainder taken from reference TRBV30 and TRBJ2-3, is SQTIHQWPATLVQPVGSPLSLECTVEGTSNPNLYWYRQAAGRGLQLLFYSVGIGQISSEVPQNLSASRPQDRQFILSSKKLLLSDSGFYLCAWSVHKPQTDTQYFGPGTRLTVL.

The chain links TRBV9 to TRBJ2-7; maybe TRBD2 (5 bases). The CDR3 contains 15 residues. V lost 2 bases, J lost 2 bases, and 14 bases lay in between. Per germline, CDR1 SGDLS and CDR2 YYNGEE. The CDR3 sequence is CASSVSTGSPYEQYF. The CDR3 DNA reads as TGTGCCAGCAGCGTTAGTACGGGGTCCCCCTACGAGCAGTACTTC.

This clone was detected a few times. J is TRBJ1-4 and V is TRBV19; possible D gene TRBD1, 5 bases. CDR3 length: 17 residues. The V end lost 5 bases, the J end lost 0 bases, and 16 bases lay between the germline ends. Germline-derived CDR1 and CDR2 are LNHDA and SQIVND (reference sequence). This CDR3 reads CASSAGHYRATNEKLFF. The CDR3 coding sequence is TGTGCCAGTAGTGCCGGACACTACCGCGCAACTAATGAAAAACTGTTTTTT.

The chain links TRBV5-4 to TRBJ2-1, with 8 bases aligning to TRBD2. V shed 4 bases and J 1 base; nucleotides not matched to a gene: 7. The CDR3 has 16 amino acids. Germline V lookup: CDR1 SGHNT, CDR2 YYREEE (reference sequence). This chain's CDR3 is CASSPTSGISYNEQFF. The CDR3 DNA reads TGTGCCAGCAGCCCCACTAGCGGAATTTCCTACAATGAGCAGTTCTTC.

J is TRBJ2-6 and V is TRBV5-6; 11 bases are a match to TRBD1. The CDR3 sequence is 19 residues long. The V gene's germline CDR1 is SGHDT and CDR2 YYEEEE. V shed 5 bases, J shed 0 bases, and the junction held 10 bases outside the gene matches. CDR3 sequence: CASRRSHGTGGSGANVLTF. The CDR3 coding sequence is TGTGCCAGCAGACGATCCCACGGGACAGGGGGCTCTGGGGCCAACGTCCTGACTTTC.

The rearrangement joins TRBV7-6 to TRBJ1-1; D call uncertain. This CDR3 comprises 13 residues. CDR1 and CDR2 (germline): SGHVS, FNYEAQ. The V end was cut by 3 bases, the J end by 4 bases, with 9 bases between. CDR3 amino acids: CASSLSAGTEAFF. CDR3 nucleotides: TGTGCCAGCAGCTTGAGTGCAGGCACTGAAGCTTTCTTT. Full variable domain (outside the CDR3, taken from reference TRBV7-6 and TRBJ1-1): GAGVSQSPRYKVTKRGQDVALRCDPISGHVSLYWYRQALGQGPEFLTYFNYEAQQDKSGLPNDRFSAERPEGSISTLTIQRTEQRDSAMYRCASSLSAGTEAFFGQGTRLTVV.

DNA for the CDR3: TGTGCCAGCAGCCTTGGGGACTTCACCGGGGAGCTGTTTTTT. It encodes CASSLGDFTGELFF. The V gene is TRBV4-2, the J gene TRBJ2-2; D is perhaps TRBD2 (6 bases). V gave up 4 bases and J gave up 4 bases, with 10 bases separating them. Germline-derived CDR1 and CDR2 are LGHNA and YNFKEQ. This CDR3 is 14 amino acids long.

V is TRBV6-1 and J is TRBJ1-1; 8 nucleotides match TRBD1. Unmatched junction bases numbered 6, after V lost 5 bases and J lost 4 bases. The CDR3 covers 14 residues. Germline V lookup: CDR1 MNHNS, CDR2 SASEGT. Here the CDR3 reads CASSQDRGGTEAFF. CDR3 bases: TGTGCCAGCAGTCAAGACAGGGGTGGCACTGAAGCTTTCTTT.

V is TRBV5-4 and J is TRBJ1-1, with D perhaps matching TRBD1 (6 bases). There are 15 residues in the CDR3. Germline V gene lookup returns CDR1 SGHNT and CDR2 YYREEE (reference sequence). V was clipped by 0 bases and J by 2 bases, with 11 bases between them. The DNA of the CDR3 is TGTGCCAGCAGCTTGGTTACAGGGTATAACACTGAAGCTTTCTTT. Its translation is CASSLVTGYNTEAFF.

This clone was counted only a few times. The chain has TRBV28 and TRBJ1-1; possible D gene TRBD1, 5 bases. From germline, CDR1 is MDHEN and CDR2 SYDVKM. V was pared by 6 bases and J by 3 bases, with 14 bases between. This CDR3 has 14 amino acids. The CDR3 is CASSPAGVHTEAFF. The CDR3 DNA is TGTGCCAGCAGCCCCGCGGGGGTGCACACTGAAGCTTTCTTT.

This chain links TRBV7-2 with TRBJ2-1, with D tentatively TRBD1 (5 bases). CDR1 and CDR2 (germline): SGHTA, FQGNSA. Trimming shortened V by 5 bases and J by 1 base, and 12 bases separated the two germline ends. The CDR3 is made up of 15 amino acids. The DNA for the CDR3 is TGTGCCAGCAGCCCAGTAGGGGTATCCTACAATGAGCAGTTCTTC. Protein sequence: CASSPVGVSYNEQFF.

The chain links TRBV4-2 to TRBJ2-7; D is unresolved. Deletions cut 0 bases from V and 6 bases from J, with 9 bases between. The V gene's germline CDR1 is LGHNA and CDR2 YNFKEQ. The CDR3 loop spans 13 amino acids. CDR3 sequence: CASSQDLLGEQYF. In DNA form, the CDR3 reads TGTGCCAGCAGCCAAGATCTGCTGGGCGAGCAGTACTTC.

The V call is TRBV15, the J call TRBJ1-3; D not certain. The CDR3 is 13 amino acids. The V gene's germline CDR1 is LNHNV and CDR2 YYDKDF (reference sequence). Trimming stripped 1 base from V and 7 bases from J, with 8 bases between. The CDR3 sequence: CATSRVWGNTIYF. In DNA form, the CDR3 reads TGTGCCACCAGCAGAGTCTGGGGTAACACCATATATTTT.

Only one count was recorded for this clone. The V and J genes are TRBV20-1 and TRBJ2-3; D gene unclear. The CDR3 is 10 amino acids. Germline V gene sequence: CDR1 DFQATT, CDR2 SNEGSKA (reference sequence). The V end was cut by 4 bases, the J end by 8 bases, with 7 bases between. The CDR3, as DNA: TGCAGTGCTAAGGGATTTACGCAGTATTTT. Its protein is CSAKGFTQYF.

The chain joins TRBV7-9 to TRBJ1-1; D is perhaps TRBD1 (5 bases). Trimming cost V 5 bases and J 1 base, with 14 bases left between them. Germline V gene lookup returns CDR1 SEHNR and CDR2 FQNEAQ (reference sequence). This CDR3 region has 15 residues. The CDR3 spells CASSQRGLSNTEAFF. DNA for the CDR3: TGTGCCAGCAGCCAGCGGGGACTTTCGAACACTGAAGCTTTCTTT.